Listed below are T cell receptor beta chains from one sample, sequenced in a study of blood T cells in healthy people across ages. MiXCR was run by TCRdb on the 5' RACE reads, yielding one entry per CDR3 protein. The sample shows 1,800,000 or so distinct CDR3 sequences, about two fifths of them seen only once. The sequenced sample consisted of blood. Receptors originate from a human donor in good health. Both conserved end residues are part of each CDR3. Each record gives: CDR3 protein, CDR3 DNA, D gene, J gene, clone size, CDR3 length, V gene. A D gene is named only where the DNA matches it firmly. A clone size is listed for some rows: how often the clone was seen (once, few, many), or a class if it is expanded.

CDR3aa: CASTKAGAQNTGELFF; CDR3nt: TGTGCCAGCACCAAAGCGGGGGCCCAAAACACCGGGGAGCTGTTTTTT; d_gene: TRBD2; j_gene: TRBJ2-2; abundance: -; len: 16; v_gene: TRBV6-2/TRBV6-3
CDR3aa: CASSGRDNSYEQYF; CDR3nt: TGTGCCAGCAGCGGCCGGGACAATTCCTACGAGCAGTACTTC; d_gene: -; j_gene: TRBJ2-7; abundance: few; len: 14; v_gene: TRBV9
CDR3aa: CASSDPRGRNYGYTF; CDR3nt: TGTGCCAGCAGTGATCCCAGGGGGAGGAACTATGGCTACACCTTC; d_gene: TRBD1; j_gene: TRBJ1-2; abundance: -; len: 15; v_gene: TRBV6-5
CDR3aa: CSARGWQDPEGTEEAFF; CDR3nt: TGCAGTGCTAGAGGGTGGCAGGATCCTGAGGGCACTGAAGAAGCTTTCTTT; d_gene: -; j_gene: TRBJ1-1; abundance: -; len: 17; v_gene: TRBV20-1
CDR3aa: CASSQTLLQETQYF; CDR3nt: TGCGCCAGCAGCCAGACACTTTTGCAAGAGACCCAGTACTTC; d_gene: -; j_gene: TRBJ2-5; abundance: few; len: 14; v_gene: TRBV5-1
CDR3aa: CASSVGGTAPLNEQYF; CDR3nt: TGTGCCAGCAGCGTAGGGGGGACAGCCCCGTTGAACGAGCAGTACTTC; d_gene: TRBD1; j_gene: TRBJ2-7; abundance: few; len: 16; v_gene: TRBV9
CDR3aa: CSASTGNYGYTF; CDR3nt: TGCAGTGCTAGTACAGGGAACTATGGCTACACCTTC; d_gene: -; j_gene: TRBJ1-2; abundance: many; len: 12; v_gene: TRBV20-1
CDR3aa: CASSVVRLSGANVLTF; CDR3nt: TGTGCCAGCAGTGTCGTTAGACTGTCTGGGGCCAACGTCCTGACTTTC; d_gene: -; j_gene: TRBJ2-6; abundance: -; len: 16; v_gene: TRBV2
CDR3aa: CASSQAPGGLGEKLFF; CDR3nt: TGCGCCAGCAGCCAAGCTCCCGGGGGGCTGGGCGAAAAACTGTTTTTT; d_gene: -; j_gene: TRBJ1-4; abundance: -; len: 16; v_gene: TRBV4-3
CDR3aa: CASRRASEQFF; CDR3nt: TGTGCCAGCAGACGAGCAAGTGAGCAGTTCTTC; d_gene: -; j_gene: TRBJ2-1; abundance: -; len: 11; v_gene: TRBV7-2
CDR3aa: CATSRGLGDTQYF; CDR3nt: TGTGCCACCAGCAGAGGGCTTGGAGATACGCAGTATTTT; d_gene: -; j_gene: TRBJ2-3; abundance: few; len: 13; v_gene: TRBV15
CDR3aa: CAWSVGGASNQPQHF; CDR3nt: TGTGCCTGGAGTGTTGGGGGGGCCAGCAATCAGCCCCAGCATTTT; d_gene: -; j_gene: TRBJ1-5; abundance: once; len: 15; v_gene: TRBV30
CDR3aa: CASSSALGNEQYF; CDR3nt: TGTGCCAGCAGCTCGGCCCTCGGAAACGAGCAGTACTTC; d_gene: -; j_gene: TRBJ2-7; abundance: few; len: 13; v_gene: TRBV14
CDR3aa: CASSIQQETRYF; CDR3nt: TGTGCCAGCAGCATTCAACAAGAGACCCGGTACTTC; d_gene: -; j_gene: TRBJ2-5; abundance: -; len: 12; v_gene: TRBV2
CDR3aa: CASSLFRPRGGSGANVLTF; CDR3nt: TGTGCCAGCAGTTTATTTAGGCCAAGGGGAGGATCTGGGGCCAACGTCCTGACTTTC; d_gene: -; j_gene: TRBJ2-6; abundance: few; len: 19; v_gene: TRBV27
CDR3aa: CSVRVSGRFETQYF; CDR3nt: TGCAGCGTTAGGGTTAGCGGGAGGTTCGAGACCCAGTACTTC; d_gene: TRBD2; j_gene: TRBJ2-5; abundance: few; len: 14; v_gene: TRBV29-1
CDR3aa: CASSLVVQRSNEQFF; CDR3nt: TGCGCCAGCAGCTTGGTAGTGCAGCGGTCGAATGAGCAGTTCTTC; d_gene: -; j_gene: TRBJ2-1; abundance: few; len: 15; v_gene: TRBV5-1
CDR3aa: CASSYRDSFNDGYTF; CDR3nt: TGTGCCAGCAGTTACCGGGACAGCTTCAATGATGGCTACACCTTC; d_gene: TRBD1; j_gene: TRBJ1-2; abundance: few; len: 15; v_gene: TRBV12-3/TRBV12-4
CDR3aa: CSAIDRGRDPYEQYF; CDR3nt: TGCAGTGCCATTGACAGGGGGCGCGACCCCTACGAGCAGTACTTC; d_gene: TRBD1; j_gene: TRBJ2-7; abundance: -; len: 15; v_gene: TRBV20-1
CDR3aa: CASSSLGGGQPQHF; CDR3nt: TGTGCCAGCAGTTCTTTAGGGGGAGGACAGCCCCAGCATTTT; d_gene: -; j_gene: TRBJ1-5; abundance: few; len: 14; v_gene: TRBV12-3/TRBV12-4
CDR3aa: CSAPGSGGYTF; CDR3nt: TGCAGTGCCCCGGGGTCGGGAGGCTACACCTTC; d_gene: -; j_gene: TRBJ1-2; abundance: -; len: 11; v_gene: TRBV20-1
CDR3aa: CASSAILTGADEAFF; CDR3nt: TGTGCCAGCAGCGCCATACTGACAGGGGCGGATGAAGCTTTCTTT; d_gene: TRBD1; j_gene: TRBJ1-1; abundance: -; len: 15; v_gene: TRBV9
CDR3aa: CASSSRWGQGADTQYF; CDR3nt: TGTGCCAGCAGCTCGCGGTGGGGACAGGGAGCAGATACGCAGTATTTT; d_gene: TRBD1; j_gene: TRBJ2-3; abundance: -; len: 16; v_gene: TRBV7-2
CDR3aa: CASSLARGIAKTQYF; CDR3nt: TGTGCCAGCAGCTTAGCCCGAGGAATTGCAAAGACCCAGTACTTC; d_gene: -; j_gene: TRBJ2-5; abundance: -; len: 15; v_gene: TRBV7-9
CDR3aa: CASSESGTGLYEQYF; CDR3nt: TGTGCCAGCAGTGAGTCCGGGACAGGGTTATACGAGCAGTACTTC; d_gene: TRBD1; j_gene: TRBJ2-7; abundance: many; len: 15; v_gene: TRBV25-1
CDR3aa: CSVLRPRGLTDTQYF; CDR3nt: TGCAGCGTCCTGCGCCCCAGGGGGCTCACAGATACGCAGTATTTT; d_gene: TRBD1; j_gene: TRBJ2-3; abundance: few; len: 15; v_gene: TRBV29-1
CDR3aa: CASSYPAKNIQYF; CDR3nt: TGTGCCAGTAGTTACCCGGCCAAAAACATTCAGTACTTC; d_gene: -; j_gene: TRBJ2-4; abundance: many; len: 13; v_gene: TRBV7-2
CDR3aa: CSVEYQMNTEAFF; CDR3nt: TGCAGCGTTGAGTACCAGATGAACACTGAAGCTTTCTTT; d_gene: -; j_gene: TRBJ1-1; abundance: -; len: 13; v_gene: TRBV29-1
CDR3aa: CSAGSGESQETQYF; CDR3nt: TGCAGTGCTGGCAGCGGGGAAAGTCAAGAGACCCAGTACTTC; d_gene: TRBD2; j_gene: TRBJ2-5; abundance: few; len: 14; v_gene: TRBV20-1
CDR3aa: CASGAKSPYEQYF; CDR3nt: TGCGCCAGCGGGGCCAAATCTCCTTACGAGCAGTACTTC; d_gene: -; j_gene: TRBJ2-7; abundance: -; len: 13; v_gene: TRBV5-1
CDR3aa: CASSPSEGVVEKLFF; CDR3nt: TGTGCCAGCAGCCCCAGCGAGGGGGTCGTTGAAAAACTGTTTTTT; d_gene: -; j_gene: TRBJ1-4; abundance: -; len: 15; v_gene: TRBV7-6
CDR3aa: CASSLVLNTEAFF; CDR3nt: TGTGCCAGCAGCTTAGTCCTCAACACTGAAGCTTTCTTT; d_gene: -; j_gene: TRBJ1-1; abundance: many; len: 13; v_gene: TRBV5-1
CDR3aa: CASSLMGQGAANEKLFF; CDR3nt: TGTGCCAGCAGCTTAATGGGACAGGGGGCAGCTAATGAAAAACTGTTTTTT; d_gene: TRBD1; j_gene: TRBJ1-4; abundance: -; len: 17; v_gene: TRBV7-3
CDR3aa: CSARDRRGGFQPQHF; CDR3nt: TGCAGTGCTAGAGATCGCAGGGGAGGATTTCAGCCCCAGCATTTT; d_gene: -; j_gene: TRBJ1-5; abundance: -; len: 15; v_gene: TRBV20-1
CDR3aa: CSARDPWESGANVLTF; CDR3nt: TGCAGTGCTAGAGATCCTTGGGAATCTGGGGCCAACGTCCTGACTTTC; d_gene: -; j_gene: TRBJ2-6; abundance: few; len: 16; v_gene: TRBV20-1
CDR3aa: CAISASGGNTDTQYF; CDR3nt: TGTGCCATCAGTGCTAGCGGGGGCAACACAGATACGCAGTATTTT; d_gene: TRBD2; j_gene: TRBJ2-3; abundance: few; len: 15; v_gene: TRBV10-3
CDR3aa: CASSSDRDFYGYTF; CDR3nt: TGTGCCAGCAGTTCGGACAGGGACTTCTATGGCTACACCTTC; d_gene: TRBD1; j_gene: TRBJ1-2; abundance: few; len: 14; v_gene: TRBV28
CDR3aa: CASSLFRQGVDTDTQYF; CDR3nt: TGTGCCAGCAGTTTGTTTAGACAGGGGGTTGACACAGATACGCAGTATTTT; d_gene: TRBD1; j_gene: TRBJ2-3; abundance: -; len: 17; v_gene: TRBV28
CDR3aa: CASRLTGTVLYEQYF; CDR3nt: TGTGCCAGCAGACTGACCGGGACGGTCCTCTACGAGCAGTACTTC; d_gene: -; j_gene: TRBJ2-7; abundance: few; len: 15; v_gene: TRBV27